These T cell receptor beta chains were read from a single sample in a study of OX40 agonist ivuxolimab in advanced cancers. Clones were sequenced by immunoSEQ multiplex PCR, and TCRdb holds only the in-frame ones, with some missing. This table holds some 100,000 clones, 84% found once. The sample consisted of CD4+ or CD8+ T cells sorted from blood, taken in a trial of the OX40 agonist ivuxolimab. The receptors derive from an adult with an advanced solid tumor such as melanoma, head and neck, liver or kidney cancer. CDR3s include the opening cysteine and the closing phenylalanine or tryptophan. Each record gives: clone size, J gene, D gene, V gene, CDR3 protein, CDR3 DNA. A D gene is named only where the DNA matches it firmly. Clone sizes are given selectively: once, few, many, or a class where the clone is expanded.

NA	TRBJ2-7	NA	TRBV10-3	CASRETYEQYF	TGTGCCAGCCGGGAGACCTACGAGCAGTACTTC
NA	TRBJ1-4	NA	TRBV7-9	CASSSQGGIQTNEKLFF	TGTGCCAGCAGCTCCCAGGGAGGGATTCAGACTAATGAAAAACTGTTTTTT
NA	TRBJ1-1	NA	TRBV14	CASSQDRATEAFF	TGTGCCAGCAGCCAAGACCGGGCCACTGAAGCTTTCTTT
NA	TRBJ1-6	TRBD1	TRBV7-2	CASSLAVGTGYSPLHF	TGTGCCAGCAGCTTAGCGGTCGGGACAGGGTACTCACCCCTCCACTTT
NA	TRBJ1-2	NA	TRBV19	CASSIDTQDYGYTF	TGTGCCAGTAGTATAGATACTCAGGACTATGGCTACACCTTC
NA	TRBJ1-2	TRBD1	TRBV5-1	CASAPGQGIGYTF	TGCGCCAGCGCACCGGGACAGGGGATTGGCTACACCTTC
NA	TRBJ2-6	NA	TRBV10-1	CAAAPGSGANVLTF	TGCGCCGCCGCCCCGGGCTCTGGGGCCAACGTCCTGACTTTC
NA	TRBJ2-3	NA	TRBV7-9	CASSRTQGGDTQYF	TGTGCCAGCAGCCGGACCCAAGGTGGGGATACGCAGTATTTT
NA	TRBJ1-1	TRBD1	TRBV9	CASSAFSGTDGVRGEAFF	TGTGCCAGCAGCGCCTTTTCCGGGACAGACGGGGTCCGAGGTGAAGCTTTCTTT
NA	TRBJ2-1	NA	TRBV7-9	CASSYDTGYNEQFF	TGTGCCAGCAGCTACGACACGGGTTACAATGAGCAGTTCTTC
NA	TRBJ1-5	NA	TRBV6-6	CASSYSGAGMHQPQHF	TGTGCCAGCAGTTACTCGGGGGCAGGGATGCATCAGCCCCAGCATTTT
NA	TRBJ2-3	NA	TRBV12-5	CASSRGSGTDTQYF	TGTGCTAGTTCCAGGGGTTCTGGCACAGATACGCAGTATTTT
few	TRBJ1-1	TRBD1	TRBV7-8	CASSTLQGGEAFF	TGTGCCAGCAGCACCCTACAGGGGGGTGAAGCTTTCTTT
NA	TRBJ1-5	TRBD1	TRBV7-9	CASSYLTGGFSNQPQHF	TGTGCCAGCAGCTACCTGACAGGGGGCTTCAGCAATCAGCCCCAGCATTTT
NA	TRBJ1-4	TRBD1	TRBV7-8	CASSLVRGQGARAFF	TGTGCCAGCAGCTTAGTAAGGGGACAGGGGGCCAGAGCGTTTTTT
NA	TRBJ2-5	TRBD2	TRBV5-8	CASSWGLLQETQYF	TGTGCCAGCAGCTGGGGACTACTCCAAGAGACCCAGTACTTC
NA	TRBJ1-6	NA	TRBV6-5	CASRPGTENSPLHF	TGTGCCAGCAGGCCCGGGACTGAGAATTCACCCCTCCACTTT
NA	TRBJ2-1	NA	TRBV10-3	CAISEQKGEQFF	TGTGCCATCAGTGAGCAAAAGGGTGAGCAGTTCTTC
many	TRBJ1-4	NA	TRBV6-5	CASSYRGDEKLFF	TGTGCCAGCAGTTATAGGGGAGATGAAAAACTGTTTTTT
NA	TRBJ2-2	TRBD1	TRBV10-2	CASTLGGNTGELFF	TGCGCCAGCACCCTAGGGGGCAACACCGGGGAGCTGTTTTTT
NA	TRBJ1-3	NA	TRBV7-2	CASSLVGGPGNTIYF	TGTGCCAGCAGCTTAGTAGGGGGGCCTGGAAACACCATATATTTT
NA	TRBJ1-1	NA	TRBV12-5	CASGRGGFPNTEAFF	TGTGCTAGTGGTAGGGGGGGGTTCCCGAACACTGAAGCTTTCTTT
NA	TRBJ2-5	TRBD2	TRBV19	CASSPQRPSGGETQYF	TGTGCCAGTAGTCCCCAACGGCCTAGCGGGGGTGAGACCCAGTACTTC
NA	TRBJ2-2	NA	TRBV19	CASSLEGNAGELFF	TGTGCCAGTAGCCTTGAAGGGAACGCCGGGGAGCTGTTTTTT
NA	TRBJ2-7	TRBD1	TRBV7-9	CASSSTGDYEQYF	TGTGCCAGCAGCTCGACAGGGGATTACGAGCAGTACTTC
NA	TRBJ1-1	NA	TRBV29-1	CSVGEGFGTEAFF	TGCAGCGTTGGAGAGGGATTCGGCACTGAAGCTTTCTTT
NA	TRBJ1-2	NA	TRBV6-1	CASSDRDRPLGYTF	TGTGCCAGCAGTGACCGGGACCGCCCTTTGGGCTACACCTTC
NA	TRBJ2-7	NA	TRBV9	CASSAGDSRLYYEQYF	TGTGCCAGCAGCGCAGGGGACTCCCGCTTATACTACGAGCAGTACTTC
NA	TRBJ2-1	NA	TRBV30	CAWSHDRYTYNEQFF	TGTGCCTGGAGTCACGACAGGTATACCTACAATGAGCAGTTCTTC
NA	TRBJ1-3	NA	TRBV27	CASSLDGRLPGNTIYF	TGTGCCAGCAGTTTGGACGGACGACTACCTGGAAACACCATATATTTT
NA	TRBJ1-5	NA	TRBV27	CASSSSGVSQPQHF	TGTGCCAGCAGTAGTTCGGGGGTATCTCAGCCCCAGCATTTT
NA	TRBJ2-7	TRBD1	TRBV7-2	CASSSPGTAGYEQYF	TGTGCCAGCAGCTCCCCCGGGACAGCTGGCTACGAGCAGTACTTC
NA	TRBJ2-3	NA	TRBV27	CASSHDSTDTQYF	TGTGCCAGCAGTCACGACAGTACAGATACGCAGTATTTT
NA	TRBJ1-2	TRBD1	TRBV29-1	CSVWEQGAGGYTF	TGCAGCGTTTGGGAACAGGGGGCTGGTGGCTACACCTTC
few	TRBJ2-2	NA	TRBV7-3	CASSLIGGSTGELFF	TGTGCCAGCAGCTTAATTGGGGGATCCACCGGGGAGCTGTTTTTT
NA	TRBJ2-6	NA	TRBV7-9	CASLRSASGANVLTF	TGTGCCAGCCTGCGTAGCGCATCCGGGGCCAACGTCCTGACTTTC
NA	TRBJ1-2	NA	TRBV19	CASSMGGSANYGYTF	TGTGCCAGTAGTATGGGGGGCAGCGCTAACTATGGCTACACCTTC
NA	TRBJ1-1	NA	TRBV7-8	CASSLAQGPGTEAFF	TGTGCCAGCAGCTTAGCTCAGGGGCCGGGCACTGAAGCTTTCTTT
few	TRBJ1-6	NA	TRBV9	CASSERSSYNSPLHF	TGTGCCAGCAGCGAGAGATCGTCCTATAATTCACCCCTCCACTTT
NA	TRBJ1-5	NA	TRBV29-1	CSVGQGNQPQHF	TGCAGCGTTGGGCAGGGCAATCAGCCCCAGCATTTT
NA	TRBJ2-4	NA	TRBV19	CASSRGRTGANIQYF	TGTGCCAGTAGTAGAGGACGAACTGGCGCAAACATTCAGTACTTC
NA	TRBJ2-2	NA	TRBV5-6	CASSFLTTNTGELFF	TGTGCCAGCAGCTTTCTTACGACGAACACCGGGGAGCTGTTTTTT
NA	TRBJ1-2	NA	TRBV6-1	CASSGRGDTGYTF	TGTGCCAGCAGTGGACGAGGAGACACTGGCTACACCTTC
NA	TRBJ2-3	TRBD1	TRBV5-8	CASSLVDRVGDTQYF	TGTGCCAGCAGCTTGGTGGACAGGGTGGGAGATACGCAGTATTTT
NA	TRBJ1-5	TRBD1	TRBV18	CASSPGQGPPITQHF	TGTGCCAGCTCACCCGGACAGGGTCCCCCAATAACCCAGCATTTT
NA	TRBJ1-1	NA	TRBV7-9	CASSLPGAGITEAFF	TGTGCCAGCAGCCTCCCGGGGGCTGGGATCACTGAAGCTTTCTTT